The rows below give T cell receptor beta chains drawn from one sample of a study of Tregs in tolerant kidney transplant recipients. This table comes from immunoSEQ multiplex PCR, and its TCRdb copy is limited to in-frame clones, with some not included. In the table there are roughly 46,000 clones, less than 95% of which are singletons. Sequenced: Tregs from blood. All receptors come from a human donor in good health. Each CDR3 is given with its conserved first and last residue. Fields, in order: CDR3 protein, CDR3 DNA, J gene, clone size, V gene, D gene. D genes are given only for firm matches. Where a row states a size, it is once, few, many or the class of an expanded clone; other rows omit it.

CDR3 protein: CASSLATGVGYEQYF; CDR3 DNA: TGTGCCAGCAGCTTGGCCACAGGGGTGGGGTACGAGCAGTACTTC; J gene: TRBJ2-7; clone size: NA; V gene: TRBV5-4; D gene: TRBD1
CDR3 protein: CASSGDRPPYEQYF; CDR3 DNA: TGTGCCAGCAGCGGGGACAGACCGCCCTACGAGCAGTACTTC; J gene: TRBJ2-7; clone size: NA; V gene: TRBV11-2; D gene: TRBD1
CDR3 protein: CASSWDTSGNTIYF; CDR3 DNA: TGTGCCAGCAGCTGGGACACCTCTGGAAACACCATATATTTT; J gene: TRBJ1-3; clone size: NA; V gene: TRBV7-9; D gene: NA
CDR3 protein: CASSLTGTGVFAGELFF; CDR3 DNA: TGTGCCAGCTCACTGACCGGGACAGGGGTGTTCGCCGGGGAGCTGTTTTTT; J gene: TRBJ2-2; clone size: NA; V gene: TRBV18; D gene: TRBD1
CDR3 protein: CASRSSGSYEQYF; CDR3 DNA: TGTGCCAGCAGGAGTAGCGGGAGCTACGAGCAGTACTTC; J gene: TRBJ2-7; clone size: NA; V gene: TRBV6-5; D gene: TRBD2
CDR3 protein: CASSLRDNEKLFF; CDR3 DNA: TGTGCCAGCAGCCTCAGGGATAATGAAAAACTGTTTTTT; J gene: TRBJ1-4; clone size: once; V gene: TRBV14; D gene: NA
CDR3 protein: CASSLGGINQPQHF; CDR3 DNA: TGCGCCAGCAGCCTCGGAGGGATCAATCAGCCCCAGCATTTT; J gene: TRBJ1-5; clone size: NA; V gene: TRBV5-1; D gene: NA
CDR3 protein: CASSRGTSMDTEAFF; CDR3 DNA: TGTGCCAGCAGCCGCGGGACTTCGATGGACACTGAAGCTTTCTTT; J gene: TRBJ1-1; clone size: NA; V gene: TRBV7-9; D gene: NA
CDR3 protein: CASSELGGNSPLHF; CDR3 DNA: TGTGCCAGCAGTGAGTTGGGAGGCAATTCACCCCTCCACTTT; J gene: TRBJ1-6; clone size: NA; V gene: TRBV6-4; D gene: NA
CDR3 protein: CASSEFSGAYNEQFF; CDR3 DNA: TGTGCCAGCAGTGAGTTTAGCGGGGCCTACAATGAGCAGTTCTTC; J gene: TRBJ2-1; clone size: NA; V gene: TRBV2; D gene: TRBD2
CDR3 protein: CASSWNEQFF; CDR3 DNA: TGTGCCAGCAGTTGGAATGAGCAGTTCTTC; J gene: TRBJ2-1; clone size: NA; V gene: TRBV6-6; D gene: NA
CDR3 protein: CASSVGLAGTYEQYF; CDR3 DNA: TGTGCCAGCAGCGTTGGACTAGCGGGCACCTACGAGCAGTACTTC; J gene: TRBJ2-7; clone size: NA; V gene: TRBV5-4; D gene: TRBD2
CDR3 protein: CASTPAQNIQYF; CDR3 DNA: TGTGCCAGCACTCCGGCCCAAAACATTCAGTACTTC; J gene: TRBJ2-4; clone size: NA; V gene: TRBV7-9; D gene: NA
CDR3 protein: CASSRVGSYEQYF; CDR3 DNA: TGTGCCAGCTCCCGGGTAGGGTCCTACGAGCAGTACTTC; J gene: TRBJ2-7; clone size: NA; V gene: TRBV18; D gene: NA
CDR3 protein: CASSYSRGNKNIQYF; CDR3 DNA: TGTGCCAGCAGTTACTCGAGAGGAAACAAAAACATTCAGTACTTC; J gene: TRBJ2-4; clone size: NA; V gene: TRBV6-5; D gene: NA
CDR3 protein: CASSRPGLANYEQYF; CDR3 DNA: TGTGCCAGCAGCCGCCCGGGACTAGCGAACTACGAGCAGTACTTC; J gene: TRBJ2-7; clone size: NA; V gene: TRBV13; D gene: TRBD2
CDR3 protein: CASRTMGGEKLFF; CDR3 DNA: TGTGCCAGCAGAACCATGGGGGGTGAAAAACTGTTTTTT; J gene: TRBJ1-4; clone size: few; V gene: TRBV6-6; D gene: NA
CDR3 protein: CASRRGFAGEQYF; CDR3 DNA: TGTGCCAGCCGGAGGGGCTTCGCGGGCGAGCAGTACTTC; J gene: TRBJ2-7; clone size: NA; V gene: TRBV13; D gene: NA
CDR3 protein: CAWSIGHQPQHF; CDR3 DNA: TGTGCCTGGAGCATAGGGCATCAGCCCCAGCATTTT; J gene: TRBJ1-5; clone size: NA; V gene: TRBV30; D gene: NA
CDR3 protein: CASRANTEAFF; CDR3 DNA: TGTGCCAGCAGGGCGAACACTGAAGCTTTCTTT; J gene: TRBJ1-1; clone size: NA; V gene: TRBV28; D gene: NA
CDR3 protein: CASHPQGAVNYGYTF; CDR3 DNA: TGTGCCAGCCACCCACAGGGGGCTGTTAACTATGGCTACACCTTC; J gene: TRBJ1-2; clone size: NA; V gene: TRBV5-5; D gene: TRBD1
CDR3 protein: CSAAVGNTEAFF; CDR3 DNA: TGCAGCGCGGCGGTAGGGAACACTGAAGCTTTCTTT; J gene: TRBJ1-1; clone size: NA; V gene: TRBV29-1; D gene: NA
CDR3 protein: CSAVSYEQYF; CDR3 DNA: TGCAGTGCTGTCAGTTACGAGCAGTACTTC; J gene: TRBJ2-7; clone size: NA; V gene: TRBV20-1; D gene: NA
CDR3 protein: CSVPGQGFTEAFF; CDR3 DNA: TGCAGCGTGCCCGGACAGGGATTTACTGAAGCTTTCTTT; J gene: TRBJ1-1; clone size: NA; V gene: TRBV29-1; D gene: TRBD1
CDR3 protein: CASSLPDTNNEQFF; CDR3 DNA: TGCGCCAGCAGCCTCCCAGACACAAACAATGAGCAGTTCTTC; J gene: TRBJ2-1; clone size: NA; V gene: TRBV4-1; D gene: NA
CDR3 protein: CASRTGGSVATGELFF; CDR3 DNA: TGCGCCAGCAGAACGGGGGGTAGCGTGGCCACCGGGGAGCTGTTTTTT; J gene: TRBJ2-2; clone size: NA; V gene: TRBV5-1; D gene: TRBD2
CDR3 protein: CASSPRLAGPYEQYF; CDR3 DNA: TGTGCCAGTAGTCCACGGCTAGCGGGGCCCTACGAGCAGTACTTC; J gene: TRBJ2-7; clone size: NA; V gene: TRBV19; D gene: TRBD2
CDR3 protein: CASSERASGANVLTF; CDR3 DNA: TGTGCCAGCAGTGAACGGGCCTCTGGGGCCAACGTCCTGACTTTC; J gene: TRBJ2-6; clone size: NA; V gene: TRBV2; D gene: NA
CDR3 protein: CASSDRLDVYEQFF; CDR3 DNA: TGCGCCAGCAGTGATAGACTAGACGTTTATGAGCAGTTCTTC; J gene: TRBJ2-1; clone size: NA; V gene: TRBV10-2; D gene: NA
CDR3 protein: CASSDSRGYTF; CDR3 DNA: TGTGCCAGCAGTGACAGTAGAGGCTACACCTTC; J gene: TRBJ1-2; clone size: NA; V gene: TRBV6-4; D gene: NA
CDR3 protein: CASPGSLDRLGYTF; CDR3 DNA: TGTGCCAGCCCAGGGTCTCTGGACAGGCTTGGCTACACCTTC; J gene: TRBJ1-2; clone size: NA; V gene: TRBV21-1; D gene: NA
CDR3 protein: CASSPLGPRYEQYF; CDR3 DNA: TGCGCCAGCAGTCCTCTTGGCCCCAGGTACGAGCAGTACTTC; J gene: TRBJ2-7; clone size: NA; V gene: TRBV5-1; D gene: NA
CDR3 protein: CASSLLEPQETQYF; CDR3 DNA: TGCGCCAGCAGCCTCCTTGAGCCCCAAGAGACCCAGTACTTC; J gene: TRBJ2-5; clone size: NA; V gene: TRBV5-1; D gene: NA
CDR3 protein: CATSRDRALREGTDTQYF; CDR3 DNA: TGTGCCACCAGCAGAGATCGGGCCCTACGGGAGGGCACAGATACGCAGTATTTT; J gene: TRBJ2-3; clone size: NA; V gene: TRBV15; D gene: TRBD2
CDR3 protein: CSADRQSRAFF; CDR3 DNA: TGCAGTGCCGACCGACAGTCCCGAGCTTTCTTT; J gene: TRBJ1-1; clone size: once; V gene: TRBV20-1; D gene: NA
CDR3 protein: CASSPPGGPQMNTEAFF; CDR3 DNA: TGTGCCAGCTCACCACCGGGAGGGCCTCAGATGAACACTGAAGCTTTCTTT; J gene: TRBJ1-1; clone size: NA; V gene: TRBV18; D gene: NA
CDR3 protein: CATSGRPMGEQYF; CDR3 DNA: TGTGCCACCAGTGGGCGGCCCATGGGGGAGCAGTACTTC; J gene: TRBJ2-7; clone size: NA; V gene: TRBV15; D gene: NA
CDR3 protein: CASSAAAGGTYEQYF; CDR3 DNA: TGTGCCAGCAGCGCCGCGGCGGGAGGGACCTACGAGCAGTACTTC; J gene: TRBJ2-7; clone size: NA; V gene: TRBV7-2; D gene: TRBD2
CDR3 protein: CASSVVGNTAYGYTF; CDR3 DNA: TGTGCCAGCAGCGTAGTAGGCAACACAGCCTATGGCTACACCTTC; J gene: TRBJ1-2; clone size: NA; V gene: TRBV9; D gene: NA
CDR3 protein: CASSDSAGENNEQFF; CDR3 DNA: TGTGCCAGCAGTGACTCGGCGGGGGAGAACAATGAGCAGTTCTTC; J gene: TRBJ2-1; clone size: NA; V gene: TRBV6-4; D gene: TRBD2
CDR3 protein: CASSSAGNTEAFF; CDR3 DNA: TGCGCCAGCAGCTCAGCAGGGAACACTGAAGCTTTCTTT; J gene: TRBJ1-1; clone size: NA; V gene: TRBV5-1; D gene: NA
CDR3 protein: CASSSTGEAEAFF; CDR3 DNA: TGTGCCAGCAGCTCGACAGGGGAGGCTGAAGCTTTCTTT; J gene: TRBJ1-1; clone size: few; V gene: TRBV7-9; D gene: TRBD1
CDR3 protein: CASSIAPQAEAFF; CDR3 DNA: TGTGCCAGTAGTATAGCCCCTCAGGCAGAAGCTTTCTTT; J gene: TRBJ1-1; clone size: NA; V gene: TRBV19; D gene: NA
CDR3 protein: CASSPIQGYEQYF; CDR3 DNA: TGTGCCAGCTCACCAATACAGGGCTACGAGCAGTACTTC; J gene: TRBJ2-7; clone size: NA; V gene: TRBV18; D gene: NA
CDR3 protein: CASSPLAGGTDTQYF; CDR3 DNA: TGTGCCAGCTCACCACTAGCGGGAGGCACAGATACGCAGTATTTT; J gene: TRBJ2-3; clone size: NA; V gene: TRBV18; D gene: TRBD2
CDR3 protein: CASSVGLGYTF; CDR3 DNA: TGTGCCAGCAGCGTAGGGTTGGGCTACACCTTC; J gene: TRBJ1-2; clone size: NA; V gene: TRBV9; D gene: NA